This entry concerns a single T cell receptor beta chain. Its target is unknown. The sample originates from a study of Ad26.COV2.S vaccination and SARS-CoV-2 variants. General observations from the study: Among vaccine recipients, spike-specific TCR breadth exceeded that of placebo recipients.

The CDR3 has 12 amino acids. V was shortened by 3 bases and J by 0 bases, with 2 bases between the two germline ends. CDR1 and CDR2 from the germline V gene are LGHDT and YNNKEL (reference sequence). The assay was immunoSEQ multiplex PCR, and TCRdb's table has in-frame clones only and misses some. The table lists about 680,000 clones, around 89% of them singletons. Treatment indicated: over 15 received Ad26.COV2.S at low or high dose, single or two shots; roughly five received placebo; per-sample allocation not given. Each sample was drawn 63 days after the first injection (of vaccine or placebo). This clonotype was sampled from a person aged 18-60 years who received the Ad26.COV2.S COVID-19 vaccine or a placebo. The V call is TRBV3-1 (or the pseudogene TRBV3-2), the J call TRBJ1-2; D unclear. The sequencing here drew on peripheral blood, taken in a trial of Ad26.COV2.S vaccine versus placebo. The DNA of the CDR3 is TGTGCCAGCAGCCAGGCTAACTATGGCTACACCTTC. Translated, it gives CASSQANYGYTF.